Following are 20 T cell receptor beta chains from one sample sequenced in a study of blood T cell repertoires in COVID-19. Repertoires were generated with immunoSEQ multiplex PCR, while TCRdb's copy carries only in-frame clones and drops some. The repertoire has roughly 100,000 clones, more than 85% of them found once; the top ten carry around 4%. The sequencing sample was made of peripheral blood. All receptors come from a man between 18 and 29 years old with acute or convalescent COVID-19.

The chain recombines TRBV27 with TRBJ2-7; perhaps TRBD2 as D (5 bases). Germline V gene lookup returns CDR1 MNHEY and CDR2 SMNVEV (reference sequence). V dropped 3 bases and J dropped 3 bases, with 15 bases sitting between them. The CDR3 runs to 15 residues. The CDR3 region has the DNA TGTGCCAGCAGTTTGGAGGCTAGCTTTTACTACGAGCAGTACTTC. It specifies CASSLEASFYYEQYF.

The chain joins TRBV3-1 (or the pseudogene TRBV3-2) to TRBJ2-7; the match to TRBD2 covers 11 bases. The CDR3 runs 16 residues. V gave up 2 bases and J gave up 0 bases; unmatched junction bases: 3. CDR1 is LGHDT and CDR2 is YNNKEL in the germline V gene (reference sequence). CDR3 sequence reads: CASSQLAGGASYEQYF. The CDR3 bases are TGTGCCAGCAGCCAATTAGCGGGGGGGGCCTCCTACGAGCAGTACTTC.

This chain connects TRBV5-4 to TRBJ1-2; D remains ambiguous. In germline, CDR1 is SGHNT, CDR2 YYREEE (reference sequence). The CDR3 loop spans 13 amino acids. Trimming stripped 4 bases from V and 0 bases from J, with 7 bases between. As DNA, the CDR3 is TGTGCCAGCAGCCAGACTACTAACTATGGCTACACCTTC. As protein: CASSQTTNYGYTF.

The CDR3 nucleotides are TGTGCCAGCAGCTTAGGTGGCACCAACTATGGCTACACCTTC. It is translated as CASSLGGTNYGYTF. This sequence joins TRBV7-9 and TRBJ1-2; D gene ambiguous. The CDR3 has 14 amino acids. Looked up from germline, CDR1 is SEHNR and CDR2 is FQNEAQ (reference sequence). V shed 1 base and J shed 2 bases, with 8 bases lying between them.

The J gene is TRBJ1-4, the V gene TRBV25-1, with a weak D call TRBD1 (5 bases). The CDR3 is 14 residues long. V lost 5 bases to trimming and J lost 6 bases, with 13 bases between them. Germline lookup yields CDR1 MGHDK and CDR2 SYGVNS. The CDR3 DNA is TGTGCCAGCAGTTGGCCGGGGGTCGATGAAAAACTGTTTTTT. Its protein is CASSWPGVDEKLFF.

V and J are TRBV6-5 and TRBJ2-7, with a weak D call TRBD1 (5 bases). Germline V CDR1 and CDR2: MNHEY, SVGAGI. The CDR3 covers 14 residues. The germline V and J ends were trimmed by 7 bases and 2 bases, with 15 bases remaining between them. CDR3 DNA: TGTGCCAGCACCACCTCGGACAAGACCTACGAGCAGTACTTC. Amino acid sequence: CASTTSDKTYEQYF.

The V and J genes are TRBV10-3 and TRBJ1-2; 8 bases fit TRBD1. Trimming at V came to 6 bases and at J to 3 bases, leaving 3 bases not matched to a gene. The germline V gene has CDR1 ENHRY and CDR2 SYGVKD. This CDR3 region has 13 residues. Here the CDR3 reads CAISKQGDYGYTF. In DNA, the CDR3 is TGTGCCATCAGCAAACAGGGGGACTATGGCTACACCTTC.

The chain carries TRBV3-1 (or the pseudogene TRBV3-2) and TRBJ1-1, with 9 bases lining up with TRBD1. Germline lookup yields CDR1 LGHDT and CDR2 YNNKEL (reference sequence). Trimming took 3 bases from V and 5 from J; bases not matched to a gene: 4. The CDR3 has 14 residues. The CDR3 bases are TGTGCCAGCAGCCAGACCGGGACAGGGACTGAAGCTTTCTTT. It translates to CASSQTGTGTEAFF.

The CDR3 coding sequence is TGTGCCAGCAGTGAAAACTTTAATGAAAAACTGTTTTTT. Amino acids: CASSENFNEKLFF. The chain employs TRBV6-1 and TRBJ1-4, with D hard to call. From germline, CDR1 is MNHNS and CDR2 SASEGT. The CDR3 extends over 13 amino acids. V shed 2 bases and J shed 4 bases, with 5 bases lying between them.

The rearrangement links TRBV4-2 to TRBJ2-1; TRBD1 matches 7 bases. The CDR3 covers 16 residues. Germline V lookup: CDR1 LGHNA, CDR2 YNFKEQ. Trimming cost V 4 bases and J 0 bases; bases outside gene matches: 6. The CDR3 region has the DNA TGTGCCAGCAGCCTCCTCAGGGGGAGCTCCTACAATGAGCAGTTCTTC. Translation: CASSLLRGSSYNEQFF.

The V gene is TRBV7-9, the J gene TRBJ1-6; TRBD1 aligns across 7 bases. There are 14 residues in the CDR3. Germline loops: CDR1 SEHNR, CDR2 FQNEAQ (reference sequence). Germline trimming cut 5 bases from V and 7 bases from J; bases unmatched to any gene: 5. The CDR3 DNA is TGTGCCAGCAGCAGTACAGGGGACAATTCACCCCTCCACTTT. Encoded protein: CASSSTGDNSPLHF.

V is TRBV12-5 and J is TRBJ2-1; TRBD2 matches 10 bases. Germline V lookup: CDR1 LGHNT, CDR2 FRNRAP. V lost 4 bases and J lost 0; bases outside the gene matches: 15. The length of the CDR3 is 20 residues. The CDR3, as DNA: TGTGCTAGTGGTTCCCAAGCGGGGGGGCCTGGCGGGAGCTCCTACAATGAGCAGTTCTTC. Protein product: CASGSQAGGPGGSSYNEQFF.

The CDR3 is CASSPGTVRQPQHF. Here the CDR3 DNA reads TGTGCCAGCAGTCCAGGGACAGTCCGACAGCCCCAGCATTTT. The chain recombines TRBV25-1 with TRBJ1-5; 7 nucleotides align to TRBD1. Losses at the gene ends were 5 bases for V and 7 bases for J; bases not matched to a gene: 8. The germline CDR1 and CDR2 sequences are MGHDK and SYGVNS. The CDR3 consists of 14 residues.

V gene TRBV9 combines with J gene TRBJ1-4; weak D call: TRBD1 (6 bases). V was clipped by 4 bases and J by 2 bases, with 15 bases between them. Germline V gene sequence: CDR1 SGDLS, CDR2 YYNGEE. The CDR3 consists of 16 residues. DNA of the CDR3: TGTGCCAGCAGCTCCGACATGAGGGGGACTAATGAAAAACTGTTTTTT. Translation gives CASSSDMRGTNEKLFF.

The chain recombines TRBV12-3 or TRBV12-4 with TRBJ1-2; weak D call: TRBD1 (6 bases). The CDR3 extends over 13 amino acids. Trimming stripped 6 bases from V and 4 bases from J, with 12 bases between. The CDR3 sequence is CASRSGTFYGYTF. As DNA, the CDR3 is TGTGCCAGCAGATCCGGGACATTCTATGGCTACACCTTC.

The chain recombines TRBV6-5 with TRBJ1-2; 8 positions match TRBD1. V lost 1 base, J lost 3 bases, and 4 bases stayed unmatched. In germline, CDR1 is MNHEY, CDR2 SVGAGI. This CDR3 is 15 amino acids long. The CDR3 sequence: CASSYFQGADYGYTF. CDR3 sequence (DNA): TGTGCCAGCAGTTACTTTCAGGGGGCAGACTATGGCTACACCTTC.

This clone has a single count. The CDR3 spells CASSLDRGHNSPLHF. The DNA of the CDR3 is TGCGCCAGCAGCTTGGACAGGGGACATAATTCACCCCTCCACTTT. The rearrangement joins TRBV5-1 to TRBJ1-6; 7 bases map to TRBD1. The J segment lost 5 bases and the V segment lost 0 bases, leaving 2 bases of the junction unmatched. This CDR3 has 15 residues. Germline CDR1 SGHRS, CDR2 YFSETQ. The variable domain in full, with the rest retrieved from reference TRBV5-1 and TRBJ1-6, is KAGVTQTPRYLIKTRGQQVTLSCSPISGHRSVSWYQQTPGQGLQFLFEYFSETQRNKGNFPGRFSGRQFSNSRSEMNVSTLELGDSALYLCASSLDRGHNSPLHFGNGTRLTVT.

The CDR3 reads CASSQESPYEQYF. The CDR3 bases are TGTGCCAGCAGCCAAGAGTCTCCCTACGAGCAGTACTTC. This chain uses TRBV3-1 (or the pseudogene TRBV3-2) with TRBJ2-7; D uncertain. This CDR3 has 13 residues. The germline CDR1 and CDR2 sequences are LGHDT and YNNKEL (reference sequence). Trimming removed 0 bases at V and 2 bases at J, with 5 bases between.

V is TRBV5-1 and J is TRBJ2-1, with D possibly matching TRBD2 (6 bases). The V gene lost 3 bases and the J gene lost 6 bases, with 13 bases spanning the gap. This CDR3 is 14 amino acids long. Germline values: CDR1 SGHRS, CDR2 YFSETQ. CDR3 sequence: CASSSAGSGNEQFF. In nucleotides, the CDR3 is TGCGCCAGCAGCTCCGCGGGGTCGGGCAATGAGCAGTTCTTC.

CDR3 coding DNA: TGTGCCAGCAGTGAAGAAAGGGCGGGACAGGGTTACGAGCAGTACTTC. Translated: CASSEERAGQGYEQYF. The V gene is TRBV2, the J gene TRBJ2-7; 9 positions agree with TRBD1. V lost 1 base, J lost 4 bases, and 8 bases stayed unmatched. Germline V lookup: CDR1 SNHLY, CDR2 FYNNEI. The CDR3 runs 16 residues.